This is a list of T cell receptor beta chains from one sample in a study of T cell responses to AZD1222 COVID-19 vaccine. Sequencing was performed with immunoSEQ multiplex PCR; in TCRdb, only in-frame clones are kept and a portion is missing. The table has under 130,000 clones, 82% seen once. Sequenced material: peripheral blood, taken on day 0 of AZD1222 vaccination. The source of these receptors is an adult in good health. CDR3s leave out the opening cysteine and the closing phenylalanine or tryptophan. Rows may omit the clone size; those that give it use once, few, many or a size class.

j_call: TRBJ1-1
clone_size: -
v_call: TRBV6-5
cdr3_length: 11
cdr3_aa: ASSYMGNTEAF

j_call: TRBJ1-6
clone_size: -
v_call: TRBV7-2
cdr3_length: 14
cdr3_aa: ASSPGQGAISSPLH

j_call: TRBJ1-2
clone_size: -
v_call: TRBV11-2
cdr3_length: 12
cdr3_aa: ASSLDWAAYGYT

j_call: TRBJ2-7
clone_size: -
v_call: TRBV6-1
cdr3_length: 12
cdr3_aa: ASSEAWAYYEQY

j_call: TRBJ2-2
clone_size: few
v_call: TRBV29-1
cdr3_length: 13
cdr3_aa: SVEDRGASTGELF

j_call: TRBJ1-2
clone_size: once
v_call: TRBV4-3
cdr3_length: 13
cdr3_aa: ASSQVSFGQDGYT

j_call: TRBJ1-5
clone_size: -
v_call: TRBV6-5
cdr3_length: 14
cdr3_aa: ASSWAEMNSNQPQH

j_call: TRBJ2-1
clone_size: -
v_call: TRBV7-8
cdr3_length: 13
cdr3_aa: ASNNGQTPYNEQF

j_call: TRBJ1-1
clone_size: -
v_call: TRBV10-1
cdr3_length: 13
cdr3_aa: ASLGGKNGGTEAF

j_call: TRBJ1-2
clone_size: few
v_call: TRBV19
cdr3_length: 11
cdr3_aa: ASFGGGDYGYT

j_call: TRBJ1-2
clone_size: -
v_call: TRBV5-8
cdr3_length: 13
cdr3_aa: ASSPIGDGSYGYT

j_call: TRBJ2-5
clone_size: -
v_call: TRBV5-1
cdr3_length: 13
cdr3_aa: ASSLGLAGLETQY

j_call: TRBJ2-7
clone_size: once
v_call: TRBV7-2
cdr3_length: 13
cdr3_aa: ASSLARQGVYEQY

j_call: TRBJ1-2
clone_size: -
v_call: TRBV15
cdr3_length: 13
cdr3_aa: ATSPVFGVVNGYT

j_call: TRBJ1-2
clone_size: -
v_call: TRBV6-1
cdr3_length: 14
cdr3_aa: ASSESPGQGAHGYT

j_call: TRBJ2-7
clone_size: -
v_call: TRBV18
cdr3_length: 10
cdr3_aa: ASSLNSHEQY

j_call: TRBJ2-2
clone_size: -
v_call: TRBV10-3
cdr3_length: 9
cdr3_aa: AIGPSGELF

j_call: TRBJ1-3
clone_size: -
v_call: TRBV2
cdr3_length: 12
cdr3_aa: ASSDTGSGNTIY

j_call: TRBJ2-1
clone_size: -
v_call: TRBV5-1
cdr3_length: 11
cdr3_aa: ASSFPSYNEQF

j_call: TRBJ1-5
clone_size: few
v_call: TRBV11-2
cdr3_length: 13
cdr3_aa: ASSLSTDSNQPQH

j_call: TRBJ2-2
clone_size: -
v_call: TRBV5-6
cdr3_length: 13
cdr3_aa: ASTSRGQLTGELF

j_call: TRBJ1-2
clone_size: -
v_call: TRBV6-5
cdr3_length: 12
cdr3_aa: ASSYSQGLGGYT

j_call: TRBJ1-6
clone_size: -
v_call: TRBV6-2/TRBV6-3
cdr3_length: 13
cdr3_aa: ASSLMGTQNSPLH

j_call: TRBJ1-2
clone_size: -
v_call: TRBV18
cdr3_length: 11
cdr3_aa: ASSPLETYGYT

j_call: TRBJ1-2
clone_size: -
v_call: TRBV4-2
cdr3_length: 15
cdr3_aa: ASSPDRPATRYEGYT

j_call: TRBJ2-7
clone_size: few
v_call: TRBV2
cdr3_length: 13
cdr3_aa: ASSFRDSSSYEQY

j_call: TRBJ1-3
clone_size: -
v_call: TRBV5-4
cdr3_length: 13
cdr3_aa: ASSLGQGYGNTIY

j_call: TRBJ2-7
clone_size: once
v_call: TRBV5-6
cdr3_length: 13
cdr3_aa: ASSLLAGRVYEQY

j_call: TRBJ2-3
clone_size: -
v_call: TRBV6-4
cdr3_length: 13
cdr3_aa: ASSASGGSTDTQY

j_call: TRBJ1-5
clone_size: -
v_call: TRBV4-2
cdr3_length: 11
cdr3_aa: ASSQSGNQPQH

j_call: TRBJ1-5
clone_size: -
v_call: TRBV4-2
cdr3_length: 14
cdr3_aa: ASSLSPTDSNQPQH

j_call: TRBJ2-7
clone_size: -
v_call: TRBV7-9
cdr3_length: 12
cdr3_aa: ASSLVIGSYEQY

j_call: TRBJ2-1
clone_size: -
v_call: TRBV4-3
cdr3_length: 17
cdr3_aa: ASSQVWATGTSVVNEQF

j_call: TRBJ1-2
clone_size: -
v_call: TRBV15
cdr3_length: 10
cdr3_aa: ATSGPNYGYT

j_call: TRBJ2-7
clone_size: -
v_call: TRBV15
cdr3_length: 11
cdr3_aa: ATSRDRSYEQY

j_call: TRBJ2-1
clone_size: -
v_call: TRBV23-1
cdr3_length: 18
cdr3_aa: ASSQQGGACDFCSYNEQF

j_call: TRBJ1-2
clone_size: -
v_call: TRBV19
cdr3_length: 11
cdr3_aa: ASRNSANYGYT

j_call: TRBJ2-7
clone_size: -
v_call: TRBV12-3/TRBV12-4
cdr3_length: 10
cdr3_aa: ASSFQGAEQY

j_call: TRBJ1-3
clone_size: -
v_call: TRBV18
cdr3_length: 15
cdr3_aa: ASSPLGQSSSGNTIY

j_call: TRBJ2-7
clone_size: -
v_call: TRBV2
cdr3_length: 11
cdr3_aa: ASGGQVRYEQY

j_call: TRBJ1-2
clone_size: -
v_call: TRBV4-1
cdr3_length: 14
cdr3_aa: ASSPRTGSGFYGYT

j_call: TRBJ1-1
clone_size: -
v_call: TRBV6-6
cdr3_length: 11
cdr3_aa: ASKYGGGSEAF

j_call: TRBJ1-6
clone_size: -
v_call: TRBV4-3
cdr3_length: 15
cdr3_aa: ASSQDRRSSYNSPLH

j_call: TRBJ2-3
clone_size: once
v_call: TRBV10-3
cdr3_length: 13
cdr3_aa: AISGKPGGTDTQY

j_call: TRBJ2-1
clone_size: -
v_call: TRBV5-1
cdr3_length: 10
cdr3_aa: ASSPPPGGQF

j_call: TRBJ1-1
clone_size: -
v_call: TRBV30
cdr3_length: 10
cdr3_aa: AWSVGGTEAF

j_call: TRBJ2-7
clone_size: -
v_call: TRBV18
cdr3_length: 16
cdr3_aa: ASSPGSVGQANSYEQY

j_call: TRBJ2-5
clone_size: -
v_call: TRBV15
cdr3_length: 13
cdr3_aa: ATSRDGAGGETQY

j_call: TRBJ1-1
clone_size: -
v_call: TRBV19
cdr3_length: 10
cdr3_aa: ASSILGTEAF

j_call: TRBJ2-1
clone_size: -
v_call: TRBV5-4
cdr3_length: 12
cdr3_aa: ASTTSGGYNEQF

j_call: TRBJ1-5
clone_size: -
v_call: TRBV19
cdr3_length: 13
cdr3_aa: ASSITGGSNQPQH

j_call: TRBJ1-5
clone_size: -
v_call: TRBV2
cdr3_length: 14
cdr3_aa: ASRLRAGGGNQPQH

j_call: TRBJ2-7
clone_size: -
v_call: TRBV10-3
cdr3_length: 9
cdr3_aa: AISGYGEQY

j_call: TRBJ2-7
clone_size: few
v_call: TRBV14
cdr3_length: 14
cdr3_aa: ASSRRGGQLDYEQY

j_call: TRBJ2-7
clone_size: few
v_call: TRBV1
cdr3_length: 15
cdr3_aa: TSSPGRWKGGTYEQY